This entry lists 13 T cell receptor beta chains sequenced from one sample in a study of cytomegalovirus exposure and HLA in healthy donors. Some clones are missing from TCRdb's copy, which holds only in-frame ones; the method was immunoSEQ multiplex PCR. Among under 200,000 clones listed, 86% were seen once. The source material was PBMCs. The receptors stem from a young woman in good health and CMV-seronegative.

The chain recombines TRBV5-1 with TRBJ2-4; 7 bases map to TRBD1. Germline V gene sequence: CDR1 SGHRS, CDR2 YFSETQ. Trimming took 3 bases from V and 1 from J; bases not matched to a gene: 7. The CDR3 length is 16 residues. The CDR3 loop is CASSSGQTSAKNIQYF. As DNA, the CDR3 is TGCGCCAGCAGCTCGGGACAGACCTCGGCCAAAAACATTCAGTACTTC.

The chain couples TRBV12-5 to TRBJ2-1; 10 nucleotides align to TRBD1. CDR3 length equals 19 residues. The V segment lost 4 bases and the J segment 0 bases; nucleotides outside the gene matches: 12. The germline V gene has CDR1 LGHNT and CDR2 FRNRAP. DNA of the CDR3: TGTGCTAGTGGTTCACCGGGACAGGGGAAGAAATACTCCTACAATGAGCAGTTCTTC. This translates into CASGSPGQGKKYSYNEQFF.

The chain recombines TRBV2 with TRBJ2-3; D gene uncertain. The CDR3 has 11 amino acids. The V and J ends lost 8 bases and 4 bases respectively, with 7 bases between them. Germline V gene lookup returns CDR1 SNHLY and CDR2 FYNNEI. The CDR3 coding sequence is TGTGCCAGCCTTGGGCCAGATACGCAGTATTTT. The encoded protein is CASLGPDTQYF.

This clone was detected once. The chain joins TRBV19 to TRBJ1-6; tentative D call: TRBD1 (6 bases). V was cut by 3 bases and J by 7 bases, with 16 bases left in between. This CDR3 is built from 16 residues. Germline values: CDR1 LNHDA, CDR2 SQIVND (reference sequence). The CDR3 DNA reads as TGTGCCAGTAGTATTTCAACGGGGACAAACAATTCACCCCTCCACTTT. Protein product: CASSISTGTNNSPLHF.

This clone is a singleton in its sample. The chain has TRBV9 and TRBJ2-7, with 12 bases lining up with TRBD2. V shed 4 bases and J 0 bases; nucleotides not matched to a gene: 14. The CDR3 is 19 residues long. Germline assignment: CDR1 SGDLS and CDR2 YYNGEE. For the CDR3, the DNA is TGTGCCAGCAGCCTCGGAGAGATGGCTAGCGGGAGGGCCTCCTACGAGCAGTACTTC. Its translation: CASSLGEMASGRASYEQYF.

This clone showed up just once. The CDR3 nucleotides are TGCGCCAGCAGCTTGGGGCAGATGGGGCATTCACCCCTCCACTTT. Residues: CASSLGQMGHSPLHF. The chain recombines TRBV5-1 with TRBJ1-6; tentatively, D is TRBD1 (5 bases). CDR1 and CDR2 from the germline V gene are SGHRS and YFSETQ. V was cut by 0 bases and J by 8 bases, with 12 bases left in between. The CDR3 length is 15 residues.

This sequence joins TRBV7-2 and TRBJ2-1, with D possibly TRBD2 on 5 matching bases. The length of the CDR3 is 14 residues. The V end lost 5 bases, the J end lost 3 bases, and 11 bases lay between the germline ends. CDR1 and CDR2 from the germline V gene are SGHTA and FQGNSA. CDR3 amino acids: CASSPNRDYNEQFF. The CDR3, as DNA: TGTGCCAGCAGCCCCAACCGGGACTACAATGAGCAGTTCTTC.

This chain connects TRBV9 to TRBJ1-1, with 9 bases that match TRBD1. The CDR3 runs to 14 residues. CDR1 SGDLS and CDR2 YYNGEE come from the germline V gene. Trimming at V came to 2 bases and at J to 5 bases, leaving 4 bases not matched to a gene. The CDR3 DNA sequence: TGTGCCAGCAGCGTCGGACAGGGGCGGACTGAAGCTTTCTTT. Residues: CASSVGQGRTEAFF.

The chain carries TRBV6-6 and TRBJ2-7; 7 nucleotides line up with TRBD1. This CDR3 is built from 13 residues. The V and J ends lost 4 bases and 2 bases, in that order; junction bases with no gene match: 2. CDR1 is MNHNY, CDR2 SVGAGI, per germline (reference sequence). The CDR3 loop reads CASSLQGTYEQYF. The CDR3 region has the DNA TGTGCCAGCAGTTTACAGGGGACCTACGAGCAGTACTTC.

This clone came up once. This chain links TRBV5-6 with TRBJ2-7; 9 bases line up with TRBD1. Trimming at V came to 6 bases and at J to 2 bases, leaving 9 bases not matched to a gene. CDR1 SGHDT and CDR2 YYEEEE come from the germline V gene. The CDR3 totals 15 residues. The CDR3 nucleotides read TGTGCCAGCAAGGTTGGACAGGGGCTCCCCTACGAGCAGTACTTC. Its protein product is CASKVGQGLPYEQYF.

The chain joins TRBV4-1 to TRBJ2-7; D is unclear. The CDR3 extends over 12 amino acids. Trimming pared 0 bases from V and 5 bases from J, leaving 5 bases between. Per germline, CDR1 MGHRA and CDR2 YSYEKL. The CDR3 protein is CASSQDSDEQYF. In DNA, the CDR3 is TGCGCCAGCAGCCAAGATTCGGACGAGCAGTACTTC.

The chain has TRBV5-4 and TRBJ1-6; D might be TRBD1 (6 bases). V lost 4 bases and J lost 18, with 17 bases in between. This CDR3 contains 12 residues. CDR1 SGHNT and CDR2 YYREEE come from the germline V gene (reference sequence). Written as DNA, the CDR3 is TGTGCCAGCAGCAGACCTCAGGGGCAACACCACTTT. Protein: CASSRPQGQHHF.

The V gene is TRBV11-3, the J gene TRBJ1-1; 10 bases are shared with TRBD1. CDR3 length equals 17 residues. The ends lost 5 bases at V and 0 bases at J; junction bases unmatched: 9. Germline CDR1 reads SGHNT; CDR2 reads YENEEA. The CDR3 DNA is TGTGCCAGCAGCCTGGGACAGGGGCGGGGGATGAACACTGAAGCTTTCTTT. It specifies CASSLGQGRGMNTEAFF.